The clone carrying this TCR beta chain was seen a handful of times. The data were taken from a study of blood T cell repertoires in COVID-19. Study-level information: The United States, Italy and Spain supplied acute and convalescent COVID-19 samples. The analysed material was cDNA or gDNA that came from T cells, B-cell-depleted T cells, or PBMCs.

As originally analysed: By means of reference gene primer amplification, nucleated cell counts were estimated. The table came from immunoSEQ multiplex PCR; TCRdb's copy has only in-frame clones and leaves some out. V, J and clone size reflect that table, while D and trimming were determined from the DNA. The sample contains tens of thousands of clones, over 70% of which appear only once. V was clipped by 4 bases and J by 2 bases, with 15 bases between them. The germline gives CDR1 MGHRA, CDR2 YSYEKL. This CDR3 is 15 amino acids long. The sample was peripheral blood. The rearrangement uses TRBV4-1 and TRBJ2-7; tentative D call: TRBD1 (6 bases). The sequence came from a woman aged 50 to 60 with active or convalescent COVID-19. In nucleotides, the CDR3 is TGCGCCAGCAGCCCTGGGGACACCCTCACCTACGAGCAGTACTTC. Protein product: CASSPGDTLTYEQYF.